These T cell receptor beta chains were read from a single sample in a study of T cells in Graves' hyperthyroidism and ophthalmopathy. TCRdb ran MiXCR on the multiplex PCR reads and lists one entry per CDR3 protein. Among 300,000 to 400,000 distinct CDR3 sequences, about 12% were seen once, and the ten largest hold 9.2%. Sequenced input: blood. Receptors originate from a woman under 30 with Graves' hyperthyroidism. Both conserved end residues are part of each CDR3. Each record gives: clone size, D gene, J gene, V gene, CDR3 DNA, CDR3 protein. The D gene is left open where the match is weak. The size entry is marked missing in some rows and otherwise reads once, few, many or a size class.

many	TRBD2	TRBJ2-1	TRBV28	TGTGCCAGCAGACTCGGGGGGGCCGGCAATGAGCAGTTCTTC	CASRLGGAGNEQFF
many	NA	TRBJ2-3	TRBV24-1	TGTGCCACCAACCCAGGGGACTCAGATACGCAGTATTTT	CATNPGDSDTQYF
many	NA	TRBJ2-7	TRBV24-1	TGTGCCACCAGTGATTTCGCGCAGGGGCGAGGATACGAGCAGTACTTC	CATSDFAQGRGYEQYF
many	NA	TRBJ1-2	TRBV4-1	TGCGCCAGCAGCCAAGGAGTCGGCTTAGCCTATGGCTACACCTTC	CASSQGVGLAYGYTF
few	NA	TRBJ2-6	TRBV6-1	TGTGCCGTGGCCCAGGGCTCTGGGGCCAACGTCCTGACTTTC	CAVAQGSGANVLTF
NA	TRBD2	TRBJ2-2	TRBV10-3	TGTGCCATCAGTGAATTTAGCGGGAGTAACACCGGGGAGCTGTTTTTT	CAISEFSGSNTGELFF
many	TRBD2	TRBJ2-1	TRBV3-1	TGTGCCAGCAGCCTCGACCGGGAGGAGTTCTTC	CASSLDREEFF
NA	NA	TRBJ1-5	TRBV7-2	TGTGCCAGCAGCCTAAACAGTGGAGGTAGGAATCAGCCCCAGCATTTT	CASSLNSGGRNQPQHF
NA	NA	TRBJ1-1	TRBV5-1	TGCGCCAGCAGCAATGGGGGACACCTATTCACCCGGTGGACTGAAGCTTTCTTT	CASSNGGHLFTRWTEAFF
many	NA	TRBJ2-1	TRBV6-2/TRBV6-3	TGTGCCACCGCCGAGGGTGCTCACTTTGAGCAGTTCTTC	CATAEGAHFEQFF
NA	TRBD2	TRBJ2-2	TRBV10-3	TGTGCCATCAGCCCATCAGTGGGCTCTAGCGGGGGGAGAGCCGGGGAGCTGTTTTTT	CAISPSVGSSGGRAGELFF
many	NA	TRBJ1-1	TRBV30	TGTGCCTGGAGTGGGACGGTTGCTACTGAAGCTTTCTTT	CAWSGTVATEAFF
NA	NA	TRBJ2-5	TRBV13	TGCGCCAGCAGCCCCGGCAGACCAACTACGGAGACCCAGTACTTC	CASSPGRPTTETQYF
NA	NA	TRBJ2-7	TRBV7-3	TGTGCCAGCAGCTACGGGCCTATGTCCATATCCGAGCAGTACTTC	CASSYGPMSISEQYF
many	NA	TRBJ1-2	TRBV7-6	TGTGCCAGCAGCTTACCCCTGGGGGAGGATAACTATGGCTACACCTTC	CASSLPLGEDNYGYTF
NA	NA	TRBJ1-1	TRBV19	TGTGCCAGTAACACCGAAAGGCGGGGGGCTGAAGCTTTCTTT	CASNTERRGAEAFF
NA	NA	TRBJ1-2	TRBV10-3	TGTGCCAGCAGTGCGGAGGGGACTAATAACTATGGCTACACCTTC	CASSAEGTNNYGYTF
many	NA	TRBJ1-5	TRBV27	TGTGCCAGCAGTTTGACGGGCACAGCCAGCAATCAGCCCCAGCATTTT	CASSLTGTASNQPQHF
NA	TRBD2	TRBJ2-2	TRBV9	TGTGCCAGCAGCGTCCAGGGGACTAGCGGGACCACCGGGGAGCTGTTTTTT	CASSVQGTSGTTGELFF
NA	NA	TRBJ1-1	TRBV11-2	TGTGCCAGCAGCTCGGGGGGAAAGAACACTGAAGCTTTCTTT	CASSSGGKNTEAFF
many	TRBD1	TRBJ2-5	TRBV20-1	TGCAGTGCTGATGAAGGGACAGGCCAAGAGACCCAGTACTTC	CSADEGTGQETQYF
NA	NA	TRBJ2-5	TRBV10-3	TGTGCCATCAGTGAAACCCAAGAGACCCAGTACTTC	CAISETQETQYF
few	TRBD1	TRBJ2-5	TRBV5-1	TGCGCCAGCAGCTTGGCGACCGGGACAGGGGGCGCAGGGTTACAAGAGACCCAGTACTTC	CASSLATGTGGAGLQETQYF
many	TRBD2	TRBJ2-7	TRBV20-1	TGCAGTGCTCAGGGGGGGGAGCGGGAGGGCTTTTACGAGCAGTACTTC	CSAQGGEREGFYEQYF
NA	NA	TRBJ2-2	TRBV4-1	TGCGCCAGCAGCCATCCCCTAAACTACCGCGGGGTCGGGGAGCTGTTTTTT	CASSHPLNYRGVGELFF
many	NA	TRBJ2-1	TRBV12-3/TRBV12-4	TGTGCCAGCAGTTTAGTGGTCAGGGGCAATGAGCAGTTCTTC	CASSLVVRGNEQFF
NA	TRBD2	TRBJ2-3	TRBV9	TGTGCCAGCAGCGTAGTAGGCGGGGGGGTCCTAGATACGCAGTATTTT	CASSVVGGGVLDTQYF
NA	TRBD1	TRBJ1-5	TRBV9	TGTGCCAGCAGCGCCACAGGGGATTGGAATCAGCCCCAGCATTTT	CASSATGDWNQPQHF
many	NA	TRBJ2-2	TRBV7-6	TGTGCCAGCAGCTACCCAGAGGGCGGAGGGACGAACACCGGGGAGCTGTTTTTT	CASSYPEGGGTNTGELFF
many	NA	TRBJ1-5	TRBV6-2/TRBV6-3	TGTGCCAGCAGTTTTTCTCCCAGTCAGCCCCAGCATTTT	CASSFSPSQPQHF
many	NA	TRBJ1-3	TRBV12-3/TRBV12-4	TGTGCCAGCAGTTTTCAAGGGATCGGGATCTCTGGAAACACCATATATTTT	CASSFQGIGISGNTIYF
many	NA	TRBJ1-1	TRBV9	TGTGCCAGCGGGTTGGAGGGAACTGGCACTGAAGCTTTCTTT	CASGLEGTGTEAFF
many	NA	TRBJ2-7	TRBV28	TGTGCCACCCTGGGGCAAACCTACGAGCAGTACTTC	CATLGQTYEQYF
many	NA	TRBJ1-2	TRBV24-1	TGTGCCACCAGTCCGCACCCCGGGACTGATGGGGGCTACACCTTC	CATSPHPGTDGGYTF
many	NA	TRBJ2-7	TRBV28	TGTGCCAGCTTGGTGGGGGGCCGTTTGGGGGAGCAGTACTTC	CASLVGGRLGEQYF
many	NA	TRBJ1-2	TRBV4-1	TGCGCCAGCTCCCATGGTCCTACAGGGTATGGCTACACCTTC	CASSHGPTGYGYTF
few	NA	TRBJ1-1	TRBV7-3	TGTGCCAGCAGCTTAACGCCAGGAGGGAACACTGAAGCTTTCTTT	CASSLTPGGNTEAFF
many	NA	TRBJ2-2	TRBV24-1	TGTGCCACCAGTGATTTGACGGTCGTTGGCAGTGAGACGAACACCGGGGAGCTGTTTTTT	CATSDLTVVGSETNTGELFF
many	NA	TRBJ1-1	TRBV7-9	TGTGCCAGCAGCTTAGGGGACGGAGGAACTGAAGCTTTCTTT	CASSLGDGGTEAFF
few	TRBD1	TRBJ2-7	TRBV5-1	TGCGCCAGCAGCTATATTTCGTATCACAGGACAGGACGATACGAGCAGTACTTC	CASSYISYHRTGRYEQYF
few	TRBD2	TRBJ2-7	TRBV7-8	TGTGCCAGCAGCCTCAGCGGGATAGGCTACGAGCAGTACTTC	CASSLSGIGYEQYF
NA	NA	TRBJ1-1	TRBV7-9	TGTGCCAGCAGCTTAAAAAGCGGGGTCGGGGATTCGGCGAACACTGAAGCTTTCTTT	CASSLKSGVGDSANTEAFF
NA	NA	TRBJ1-6	TRBV14	TGTGCCAGCAGCCAACTCCATTCACCCCTCCACTTT	CASSQLHSPLHF
NA	NA	TRBJ2-2	TRBV30	TGTGCCTGGAGTGCATTCAGGGGAGTTGACACCGGGGAGCTGTTTTTT	CAWSAFRGVDTGELFF
many	NA	TRBJ1-4	TRBV2	TGTGCCAGCAGTGCAACGACGGGGGCTAATGAAAAACTGTTTTTT	CASSATTGANEKLFF
NA	NA	TRBJ1-5	TRBV27	TGTGCCAGCAGTTTATTAGCGGGAAATAGCAATCAGCCCCAGCATTTT	CASSLLAGNSNQPQHF
few	TRBD1	TRBJ2-7	TRBV6-2/TRBV6-3	TGTGCCAACAGTGGGGACAGGGTTAACTACGAGCAGTACTTC	CANSGDRVNYEQYF
many	NA	TRBJ1-5	TRBV18	TGTGCCAGCTCACTGCCAGGGACGCGACGTCAGCCCCAGCATTTT	CASSLPGTRRQPQHF
many	TRBD1	TRBJ1-1	TRBV28	TGTGCCAGCACCTCTGGACAGGGGAACACTGAAGCTTTCTTT	CASTSGQGNTEAFF
many	TRBD2	TRBJ2-1	TRBV5-1	TGCGCCAGCAGCTTGCCTTCGGCTAGCGGCTACAATGAGCAGTTCTTC	CASSLPSASGYNEQFF